This note documents a single T cell receptor beta chain sequence. Its antigen is unknown. The sample holds no much larger clone one base away, and base qualities are not on file. The data are from a study of shared clonotypes between healthy human individuals (dated by TCRdb to 2020 to 2022). In the study overall: A few men and a couple of women, aged 18 to 49 years, made up the cohort. Per donor, three plates each were used for CD4 naive and CD4 memory, two for CD8 naive, and one for CD8 memory. To estimate repertoire size and how much clonotypes are shared between individuals, the study performed deep sequencing of blood TCR repertoires from roughly five healthy adults. To increase sequencing depth and limit assay-specific biases, different laboratories used diverse techniques to prepare libraries and sequence TCR repertoires. Leukapheresis yielded between about 0.9 and 8.9 billion PBMCs per donor. Overall study outcomes, separate from this receptor: Sampling was restricted to blood, and TCR repertoires in tissues likely differ from the TCR repertoires found in blood. Because the study included only a small number of donors, the genetic and exposure-history diversity represented was limited. Compared with non-shared clonotypes, clonotypes shared by all four sorted-subset donors had higher generation probabilities. Pairwise subsampling indicated that sequencing depth was expected to affect the degree of clonotype sharing among donors. Larger estimated clonotype richness was generally found for naive subsets than for memory subsets. Even with the large sequencing depth, rarefaction of the sorted-subset datasets indicated that sequencing was incomplete. About 4.5% of naive CD4, roughly 3.5% of naive CD8, 2.3% of memory CD4, and 0.35% to 0.4% of memory CD8 clonotypes were shared across several donors.

Using the deep immunoSEQ assay, multiplex PCR amplified TCR CDR3 regions from genomic DNA. For each cell subset, the extracted genomic DNA was distributed evenly across all wells of several immunoSEQ 96-well plates, and each plate served as one replicate. For sorted subsets, each replicate PCR was loaded with approximately 0.2 ug genomic DNA, equivalent to about 33,000 T cell genomes. Purified libraries were measured with a Qubit 3.0 fluorometer, size-checked on a Bioanalyzer 2100, and measured again with the KAPA Library Quantification kit. Every immunoSEQ 96-well plate was sequenced on a dedicated single-read 150-cycle Illumina NextSeq 550 flow cell. As for how the authors treated the data: Because the immunoSEQ output held only junctional sequences and lacked quality scores, the filtering could not match the filtering applied to full-length reads. Sequences were annotated with PyIR, a Python wrapper for IgBLAST v1.9, using IMGT germline references to assign V/J genes and CDR3. Any read was removed if the V/J assignment was weak (E-value above 1e-6), the CDR3 was missing, or the read contained stop codons, out-of-frame junctions, or ambiguous translated residues. V3J clonotypes were defined as sequences sharing an identical inferred V gene, J gene, and CDR3 amino acid sequence. Percentage overlap between repertoires was calculated by dividing the number of shared unique clonotypes by the size of the smaller repertoire. Three approaches were used to assess repertoire richness: RTK rarefaction, the Chao1 estimator, and Recon v2.1 estimates of unobserved clonotypes. OLGA was used to compute generation probabilities for all TCRbeta clonotypes that the gDNA method yielded from a handful of donors. The table was pulled from immuneACCESS by TCRdb, which kept in-frame rearrangements only. Such tables lose some clones; where checked, under half of the loss comes from unresolved V genes, and the rest has no known cause. D and trimming come from the DNA, and the V and J calls and clone size come from that table. The table for this sample lists some 1,900,000 clones; roughly 95% of them were counted only once. The top ten hold 1.2% of the sample.

CD8 naive samples were obtained by positive selection for CCR7 among CD45RO-negative cells, yielding a CD45RA+CCR7+ population from which TemRA cells were excluded. Donors were healthy HIV-negative adults with no recently reported acute infections or vaccinations. Every donor was a Caucasian adult residing in Nashville, Tennessee, USA. Blood was collected by leukapheresis, and PBMCs were isolated by Ficoll-Histopaque density gradient centrifugation and then cryopreserved in liquid nitrogen vapor phase. Analytical flow cytometry was used to check the purity and quantity of every magnetically sorted T cell population. Each sorted fraction had its genomic DNA isolated and then quantified by UV absorbance on a Nanodrop 2000c. Inclusive of the bounding cysteine and phenylalanine, the CDR3 is 16 residues long. The kept DNA is CDR3 alone, 48 bases in frame from the first base. The germline V gene (reference sequence) gives CDR1 as MNHEY and CDR2 as SMNVEV. The junction shows trimming of 7 bases on V and 2 bases on J, plus 15 bases between the germline ends.

The sample consisted of naive CD8+ T cells sorted from blood. The cell subset or site label, read with the paper, signifies: CD45RA+CCR7+. The receptor comes from a man younger than 35 in good health. The chain couples TRBV27 to TRBJ2-6, with a tentative D call of TRBD1 or TRBD2, each matching 6 bases. The nucleotide sequence reads as follows: TGTGCCAGCAACCCGGGAAGGGGGGCTGGGGCCAACGTCCTGACTTTC. Its amino acids are CASNPGRGAGANVLTF.